This is a list of T cell receptor beta chains from one sample in a study of T cells in Graves' hyperthyroidism and ophthalmopathy. Each CDR3 protein gets one entry after TCRdb re-called the multiplex PCR reads with MiXCR. Of roughly 570,000 distinct CDR3 sequences listed, just over 45% are singletons. The sequenced sample was peripheral blood or thyroid tissue (not recorded which). The receptors were gathered from a young woman with Graves' hyperthyroidism. Each CDR3 is given with its conserved first and last residue. A D gene is named only where the DNA matches it firmly. The size of a clone is reported for some rows only, either as once, few or many, or as a class for expanded clones.

TRBV29-1	.	TRBJ1-2	TRBD1	TGCAGCCCAGGGGGCGGCTATGGCTACACCTTC	CSPGGGYGYTF
TRBV20-1	many	TRBJ1-1	.	TGCAGTGCTCGGGGGGGCACTGAAGCTTTCTTT	CSARGGTEAFF
TRBV24-1	few	TRBJ1-2	TRBD1	TGTGCCACCAGTGATCGGGACAGCCTCTATGGCTACACCTTC	CATSDRDSLYGYTF
TRBV24-1	.	TRBJ1-1	.	TGTGCCACCAGTGATTCCGGGACGCGGCAAGCTTTCTTT	CATSDSGTRQAFF
TRBV19	.	TRBJ2-2	.	TGTGCCAGTAGTATCGGAGAAACCGGGGAGCTGTTTTTT	CASSIGETGELFF
TRBV20-1	many	TRBJ1-4	.	TGCAGTGCTAGGGGGACATCGGAAAAACTGTTTTTT	CSARGTSEKLFF
TRBV5-8	.	TRBJ1-2	TRBD1	TGTGCCAGCAGCCCGGGACAGGCGTCGGGACCCCCTGGCTACACCTTC	CASSPGQASGPPGYTF
TRBV20-1	.	TRBJ2-1	.	TGCAGTGCTAGGGCCCGCAAGCGACCTAGCTCCTACAATGAGCAGTTCTTC	CSARARKRPSSYNEQFF
TRBV15	many	TRBJ1-1	.	TGTGCCACCAGCAGAGGGGCGAACACTGAAGCTTTCTTT	CATSRGANTEAFF
TRBV10-2	many	TRBJ1-1	TRBD1	TGCGCCAGTAAGGGGGCGCGGAACACTGAAGCTTTCTTT	CASKGARNTEAFF
TRBV7-2	.	TRBJ2-5	TRBD2	TGTGCCAGCAGCTCCTTCGAGCGGGAGGGCCAGTACTTC	CASSSFEREGQYF
TRBV19	.	TRBJ1-1	.	TGTGCCAGTAGTCAGGCCAGGGCGATCCCTGAAGCTTTCTTT	CASSQARAIPEAFF
TRBV6-1	once	TRBJ2-3	.	TGTGCCAGCAGTGAAGAGGGCTTACGCACAGATACGCAGTATTTT	CASSEEGLRTDTQYF
TRBV19	many	TRBJ1-1	TRBD1	TGTGCCAGTAGTGCCGCAGGGGGGTACGGCACTGAAGCTTTCTTT	CASSAAGGYGTEAFF
TRBV5-1	many	TRBJ1-2	.	TGCGCCAGCTATGACAGCCACGGCAACTATGGCTACACCTTC	CASYDSHGNYGYTF
TRBV27	many	TRBJ2-7	.	TGTGCTACAGGGGCGGGAGCCCACGAGCAGTACTTC	CATGAGAHEQYF
TRBV9	.	TRBJ1-1	.	TGTGCCAGCAGCGTAGGTGGACAGTGGGACACACAAAGCAGCACTGAAGCTTTCTTT	CASSVGGQWDTQSSTEAFF
TRBV7-2	many	TRBJ2-7	TRBD2	TGTGCCAGCAGCTTGACCGCGCGGGACTATGACGAGCAGTACTTC	CASSLTARDYDEQYF
TRBV7-2	many	TRBJ2-7	TRBD1	TGTGCCAGCAGCTTAAATAGGGGGCCCTACGAGCAGTACTTC	CASSLNRGPYEQYF
TRBV29-1	many	TRBJ2-2	.	TGCAGCGTTCGGTCGGCAACGAACACCGGGGAGCTGTTTTTT	CSVRSATNTGELFF
TRBV18	many	TRBJ2-5	.	TGTGCCAGCTCACCACAGATGTCAGAGACCCAGTACTTC	CASSPQMSETQYF
TRBV10-1	once	TRBJ1-4	.	TGCGCCAGCGGTGAAGGAGCTAATGAAAGACTGTTTTTT	CASGEGANERLFF
TRBV11-1	.	TRBJ2-6	TRBD1	TGTGCCAGCAGCTTGGGGACAGGATCTACTGGGGCCAACGTCCTGACTTTC	CASSLGTGSTGANVLTF
TRBV20-1	.	TRBJ2-6	TRBD1	TGCAGTGCTAGGCACCAGGGGGCTATGGGCTCTGGGGCCAACGTCCTGACTTTC	CSARHQGAMGSGANVLTF
TRBV5-8	.	TRBJ2-1	.	TGTGCCAGCAGCTTGGGAGCGGCCACCTACAATGAGCAGTTCTTC	CASSLGAATYNEQFF
TRBV20-1	.	TRBJ2-5	TRBD2	TGCAGTCCTGGACTAGCGGTACAAGAGACCCAGTACTTC	CSPGLAVQETQYF
TRBV5-1	once	TRBJ2-7	.	TGCGCCAGCAGCTCCGGGACGGTTGAAGGCGAGCAGTACTTC	CASSSGTVEGEQYF
TRBV9	.	TRBJ1-1	.	TGTGCCAGCAGCACTAGCGGGGGGGTCGGTACTGAAGCTTTCTTT	CASSTSGGVGTEAFF
TRBV7-2	many	TRBJ2-5	TRBD1	TGTGCCAGCAGCTTAGGTCAGGGGGTTCAAGAGACCCAGTACTTC	CASSLGQGVQETQYF
TRBV25-1	once	TRBJ2-7	.	TGCGCCAGCCCGGAGTTCGGACCGTCCTACGAGCAGTACTTC	CASPEFGPSYEQYF
TRBV4-3	.	TRBJ1-1	.	TGCGCCAGCAGCCGAGGAAGTTGGGAGGGTGAAGCTTTCTTT	CASSRGSWEGEAFF
TRBV30	few	TRBJ1-2	.	TGTGCCTGGATGGGGGTTCTAAGGGATGGCTACACCTTC	CAWMGVLRDGYTF
TRBV5-1	.	TRBJ2-5	.	TGCGCCAGCAGCCCCGGGACTCAAGAAGAGACCCAGTACTTC	CASSPGTQEETQYF
TRBV10-3	.	TRBJ2-1	.	TGTGCCACCTCCCCCCATCGGGAGCTGAATGAGCAGTTCTTC	CATSPHRELNEQFF
TRBV7-9	.	TRBJ2-5	.	TGTGCCAGCAGCCAAACGACCCAGTGCTTC	CASSQTTQCF
TRBV12-3/TRBV12-4	few	TRBJ2-7	TRBD2	TGTGCCAGCAGTAGGGCCCCATTAATCGGGACTAGCGGGAGCTACGAGCAGTACTTC	CASSRAPLIGTSGSYEQYF
TRBV6-1	few	TRBJ1-6	TRBD1	TGTGCCAGCAGTTACTATCAATCCGGGACAGGGGGTCCCCGTCCCCTCCACTTT	CASSYYQSGTGGPRPLHF
TRBV29-1	many	TRBJ1-1	.	TGCAGCGTTGAGAGGGGTTGGACTGAAGCTTTCTTT	CSVERGWTEAFF
TRBV5-5	.	TRBJ1-4	.	TGTGCCAGCAGCCCGAATCCTAGGGGGGGTGAAAAACTGTTTTTT	CASSPNPRGGEKLFF
TRBV7-9	.	TRBJ1-1	.	TGTACCAGCAGAGATCGGGGGAACACTGAAGCTTTCTTT	CTSRDRGNTEAFF
TRBV12-3/TRBV12-4	many	TRBJ1-2	.	TGTGCCAGCACCACCATCCGGTCAGGCTATGGCTACACCTTC	CASTTIRSGYGYTF
TRBV10-1	.	TRBJ2-3	TRBD2	TGCGCCAGCAGTGAGTGGAATAGCGGGAGCCCCACAGATACGCAGTATTTT	CASSEWNSGSPTDTQYF
TRBV7-2	.	TRBJ2-5	.	TGTGCCAGCAGCTTTGGGACTGGGACGGAGACCCAGTACTTC	CASSFGTGTETQYF
TRBV14	once	TRBJ1-5	TRBD1	TGTGCCAGCAGCCGACCCCGACAGGGGGGAGCTCAGCCCCAGCATTTT	CASSRPRQGGAQPQHF
TRBV29-1	many	TRBJ2-6	.	TGCAGCGTTGAATGGTTAGGCATTCACTCTGGGGCCAACGTCCTGACTTTC	CSVEWLGIHSGANVLTF
TRBV5-8	many	TRBJ1-4	.	TGTGCCAGCAGCCATAATAGGGGCGTTAATGAAAAACTGTTTTTT	CASSHNRGVNEKLFF